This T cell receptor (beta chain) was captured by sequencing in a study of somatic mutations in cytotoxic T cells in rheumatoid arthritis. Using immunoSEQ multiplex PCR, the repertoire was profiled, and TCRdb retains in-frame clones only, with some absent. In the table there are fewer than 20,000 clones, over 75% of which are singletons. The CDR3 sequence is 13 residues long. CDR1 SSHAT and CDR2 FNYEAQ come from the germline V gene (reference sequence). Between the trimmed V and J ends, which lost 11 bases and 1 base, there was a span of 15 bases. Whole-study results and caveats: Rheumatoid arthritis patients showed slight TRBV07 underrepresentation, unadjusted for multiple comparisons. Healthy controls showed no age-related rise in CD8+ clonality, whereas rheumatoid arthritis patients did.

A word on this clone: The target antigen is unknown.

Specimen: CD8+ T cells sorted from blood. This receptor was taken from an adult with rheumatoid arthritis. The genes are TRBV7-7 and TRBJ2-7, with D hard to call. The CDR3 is CAPHARSSYEQYF. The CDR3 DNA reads TGTGCCCCACACGCCAGGTCTTCCTACGAGCAGTACTTC.